A selection of T cell receptor beta chains follows, all from one sample in a study of T cell changes during pregnancy in multiple sclerosis. Data came from immunoSEQ multiplex PCR; TCRdb stores just in-frame clones and leaves some out. This table has about 49,000 clones, 90% to 95% appearing once. Sequencing was performed on peripheral blood, taken after pregnancy. Receptors were obtained from a female donor with multiple sclerosis, enrolled in a pregnancy study. The CDR3 runs from the conserved cysteine through the conserved F or W. The D gene is left open where the match is weak. Not every row has a clone size; where given, it reads once, few, many or a size class.

TGTGCCAGCAGTTACCAACAGGGGGCTGCTCACAATGAGCAGTTCTTC	CASSYQQGAAHNEQFF	-	TRBJ2-1	TRBD1	TRBV6-5
TGTGCCAGCAGCTCCACGGGGCAGGGGGGTTACAATGAGCAGTTCTTC	CASSSTGQGGYNEQFF	-	TRBJ2-1	-	TRBV7-3
TGCGCCAGCATTGGGACCGGGGGGGCCGCAGAGACCCAGTACTTC	CASIGTGGAAETQYF	-	TRBJ2-5	TRBD2	TRBV5-1
TGTGCCAGCAGTAAGCAAAACATTCAGTACTTC	CASSKQNIQYF	-	TRBJ2-4	-	TRBV2
TGTGCCAGCAGTGTATTAGCGGGGGTGCCCGAGGCCCAGTACTTC	CASSVLAGVPEAQYF	-	TRBJ2-5	TRBD2	TRBV6-1
TGCAGCGTTGTATTCGGCGGGACTAAAGACACCATATATTTT	CSVVFGGTKDTIYF	-	TRBJ1-3	-	TRBV29-1
TGTGCCAGCAGCGTACCCAGGGAGGCTAGCGGGGGTCCAGATACGCAGTATTTT	CASSVPREASGGPDTQYF	-	TRBJ2-3	TRBD2	TRBV9
TGCGCCAGCAGCCAAGAGGGGAGCTCTGGGGCCAACGTCCTGACTTTC	CASSQEGSSGANVLTF	-	TRBJ2-6	-	TRBV4-3
TGCGCCAGCACCCCGCAGGGGGTTGGTGAGACCCAGTACTTC	CASTPQGVGETQYF	-	TRBJ2-5	TRBD1	TRBV5-1
TGTGCCAGCAGCCTGAACAGGGGGGTCACTGAAGCTTTCTTT	CASSLNRGVTEAFF	-	TRBJ1-1	TRBD1	TRBV6-5
TGCGCCAGCCGCCATCTAGCGGGGGGTCCCAATGAGCAGTTCTTC	CASRHLAGGPNEQFF	-	TRBJ2-1	TRBD2	TRBV5-1
TGTGCCAGCAGTTTACTAGGACAGGGGTTCACGGCCAACGTCCTGACTTTC	CASSLLGQGFTANVLTF	-	TRBJ2-6	TRBD1	TRBV27
TGTGCCAGCAGCTTAGCGTTCCAGGGGGCTCGGACTGAAGCTTTCTTT	CASSLAFQGARTEAFF	-	TRBJ1-1	TRBD1	TRBV11-2
TGTGCCAGTAGCCACAGGGGGCCCGTCACCGGGGAGCTGTTTTTT	CASSHRGPVTGELFF	-	TRBJ2-2	TRBD1	TRBV19
TGCGCCAGCAGAGGAGGGTTGGCGGCCGCCGAGCAGTACTTC	CASRGGLAAAEQYF	-	TRBJ2-7	-	TRBV5-1
TGTGCCAGCAGCTTATTAATGTCAGGGTCGAATGGCTACACCTTC	CASSLLMSGSNGYTF	-	TRBJ1-2	-	TRBV7-2
TGTGCCAGCAGTTACCCGGGGGGGTTTCAGTACTTC	CASSYPGGFQYF	-	TRBJ2-4	TRBD2	TRBV6-5
TGTGCCAGCAGCTTCACAGGGGGGGCCACCGGGGAGCTGTTTTTT	CASSFTGGATGELFF	-	TRBJ2-2	-	TRBV7-2
TGTGCCAGCAGCTTAGTGGCCCCCACTGAAGCTTTCTTT	CASSLVAPTEAFF	once	TRBJ1-1	-	TRBV7-9
TGTGCCAGTAGTATAGACCCGAGGAGCTCCTACGAGCAGTACTTC	CASSIDPRSSYEQYF	-	TRBJ2-7	-	TRBV19
TGTGCCAGCAGCGTTCACCGGGACAGCAAGAACACTGAAGCTTTCTTT	CASSVHRDSKNTEAFF	-	TRBJ1-1	TRBD1	TRBV5-4
TGTGCCAGTAGCTCCGGGACAGGGGGCTCTGGCTACACCTTC	CASSSGTGGSGYTF	-	TRBJ1-2	TRBD1	TRBV19
TGTGCCATCAGTGAGGAGGTAGCGGGGGGCCGGGGCGAGCAGTACTTC	CAISEEVAGGRGEQYF	-	TRBJ2-7	TRBD2	TRBV10-3
TGTGCCAGCAGCCGCTACAGGGTGTCTGGAAACACCATATATTTT	CASSRYRVSGNTIYF	-	TRBJ1-3	-	TRBV14
TGTGCCAGCAGCCAAGTACTCGGGAGCAATCAGCCCCAGCATTTT	CASSQVLGSNQPQHF	-	TRBJ1-5	-	TRBV4-2
TGTGCTAGTGGTGCGACAGGGGAAGAGACCCAGTACTTC	CASGATGEETQYF	-	TRBJ2-5	TRBD1	TRBV12-5
TGCAGCGTTGAGGACTTATTTTTATCTGGGGCCAACGTCCTGACTTTC	CSVEDLFLSGANVLTF	-	TRBJ2-6	-	TRBV29-1
TGTGCCAGTAGTGTACGTGGCGGTGGCTACACCTTC	CASSVRGGGYTF	once	TRBJ1-2	-	TRBV19
TGTGCCAGCAGCCCCAGCTCTGGAAACACCATATATTTT	CASSPSSGNTIYF	-	TRBJ1-3	-	TRBV4-2
TGCGCCAGCAGCCAAGTGTTAGGGGCAGCTTTCTTT	CASSQVLGAAFF	-	TRBJ1-1	-	TRBV4-1
TGTGCCAGCTCACCACTCGAAAGAACTGTCACCGGGGAGCTGTTTTTT	CASSPLERTVTGELFF	-	TRBJ2-2	-	TRBV18
TGTGCCAGCAGCTTAACAAATCCCGTGTCTGAAGCTTTCTTT	CASSLTNPVSEAFF	-	TRBJ1-1	-	TRBV6-1
TGTGCCAGTAGTATGGACAGGGGGTTGAACACTGAAGCTTTCTTT	CASSMDRGLNTEAFF	-	TRBJ1-1	TRBD1	TRBV19
TGTGCCAGCAGTCTCGGGGGGTCTATGTACTCCTTC	CASSLGGSMYSF	few	TRBJ1-2	-	TRBV7-8
TGTGCCAGCAGCTTGGAGGGACTAGCGGGGGGTGCTGAGGAGACCCAGTACTTC	CASSLEGLAGGAEETQYF	-	TRBJ2-5	TRBD2	TRBV5-4
TGTGCCAGCTCACCAAGCCAGGGTAGGAACACCGGGGAGCTGTTTTTT	CASSPSQGRNTGELFF	-	TRBJ2-2	-	TRBV18
TGTGCCAGCAGCCAAGATCGCGGGGGGCGGCAGTACTTC	CASSQDRGGRQYF	-	TRBJ2-7	TRBD2	TRBV14
TGTGCCAGCCAAGAACCGGGACAGGGAAATGAAAAACTGTTTTTT	CASQEPGQGNEKLFF	-	TRBJ1-4	TRBD1	TRBV5-6
TGTGCCAGCAGTTTCGGGACAGGGGTTACGCTAGAGTTCTTT	CASSFGTGVTLEFF	-	TRBJ1-1	TRBD1	TRBV27
TGTGCCAGCAGCGCCGGGACAGGTGCCCCTCCGGGCTATGGCTACACCTTC	CASSAGTGAPPGYGYTF	-	TRBJ1-2	TRBD1	TRBV7-9